This T cell receptor (beta chain) was sequenced for a study of cytomegalovirus exposure and HLA in healthy donors. Study context: From some 180 million T cells, an earlier analysis saw roughly 110 million unique TCR beta sequences.

Notes on this clone: Its antigen is unknown.

Both 60 Vbeta primers and 13 Jbeta primers went into the PCR. Measured with immunoSEQ multiplex PCR; TCRdb has only the in-frame clones, and not every one. Counted here are 40,000 to 55,000 clones, approximately 68% occurring once; the ten biggest clones make up around 5.9%. Study-level results: Later analysis reportedly placed an Asian-associated ancestry cluster below the approximately 680-donor mean in N-insertions.

Germline CDR1 SGHAT, CDR2 FQNNGV. The ends lost 1 base at V and 0 bases at J; junction bases unmatched: 6. This CDR3 spans 16 amino acids. Sequencing was performed on PBMCs. This rearrangement joins TRBV11-2 to TRBJ2-7; TRBD2 aligns across 7 bases. The TCR was taken from a man aged 25 to 40 in good health and CMV-seronegative. The CDR3 loop reads CASSLVAAGISYEQYF. Here the CDR3 DNA reads TGTGCCAGCAGCTTAGTGGCAGCGGGAATCTCCTACGAGCAGTACTTC.